Here is one T cell receptor (beta chain) with its context. Germline is not matched at one junction end, which may reflect a read error. The data stem from a study of OX40 agonist ivuxolimab in advanced cancers. CDR1 and CDR2 from the germline V gene are SQVTM and ANQGSEA. The length of the CDR3 is 13 residues. Libraries were prepared by immunoSEQ multiplex PCR; TCRdb keeps only in-frame clonotypes and omits some of them. Altogether some 74,000 clones are present, around 80% being singletons, with the ten largest covering about 5%. This TCR was recovered from an adult with an advanced solid tumor such as melanoma, head and neck, liver or kidney cancer. The specimen comprised CD4+ or CD8+ T cells sorted from blood, sampled in a trial of the OX40 agonist ivuxolimab. This chain uses TRBV29-1 with TRBJ1-1, with D uncertain. The CDR3 spells CSVEGQVNTEAFF. CDR3 coding DNA: TGCAGCGTCGAAGGTCAAGTGAACACTGAAGCTTTCTTT.